This T cell receptor (beta chain) was sequenced for a study of T cell clusters in autoimmune cytopenias. TRB amplification used approximately 250 ng of peripheral blood genomic DNA. TRB was amplified by touch-down multiplex PCR, primer pools A and B combined. TCRdb reanalyzed the multiplex PCR reads, giving one entry per CDR3 protein sequence and no DNA. The sample totals roughly 7,000 distinct CDR3 sequences. The V gene's germline CDR1 is MNHEY and CDR2 SVGAGI. This CDR3 region has 13 residues. The sample was also linked to a second study, of T cell repertoires in aging, cancer and after chemotherapy. That study adds: Compared with age-matched healthy donors, untreated hematological or solid cancer patients showed higher blood TCR clonality.

The sequencing sample was made of peripheral blood. The J gene is TRBJ1-1, the V gene TRBV6-5. The clonotype was recovered from a human donor in good health. The CDR3 sequence is CASSYYLGTEAFF.